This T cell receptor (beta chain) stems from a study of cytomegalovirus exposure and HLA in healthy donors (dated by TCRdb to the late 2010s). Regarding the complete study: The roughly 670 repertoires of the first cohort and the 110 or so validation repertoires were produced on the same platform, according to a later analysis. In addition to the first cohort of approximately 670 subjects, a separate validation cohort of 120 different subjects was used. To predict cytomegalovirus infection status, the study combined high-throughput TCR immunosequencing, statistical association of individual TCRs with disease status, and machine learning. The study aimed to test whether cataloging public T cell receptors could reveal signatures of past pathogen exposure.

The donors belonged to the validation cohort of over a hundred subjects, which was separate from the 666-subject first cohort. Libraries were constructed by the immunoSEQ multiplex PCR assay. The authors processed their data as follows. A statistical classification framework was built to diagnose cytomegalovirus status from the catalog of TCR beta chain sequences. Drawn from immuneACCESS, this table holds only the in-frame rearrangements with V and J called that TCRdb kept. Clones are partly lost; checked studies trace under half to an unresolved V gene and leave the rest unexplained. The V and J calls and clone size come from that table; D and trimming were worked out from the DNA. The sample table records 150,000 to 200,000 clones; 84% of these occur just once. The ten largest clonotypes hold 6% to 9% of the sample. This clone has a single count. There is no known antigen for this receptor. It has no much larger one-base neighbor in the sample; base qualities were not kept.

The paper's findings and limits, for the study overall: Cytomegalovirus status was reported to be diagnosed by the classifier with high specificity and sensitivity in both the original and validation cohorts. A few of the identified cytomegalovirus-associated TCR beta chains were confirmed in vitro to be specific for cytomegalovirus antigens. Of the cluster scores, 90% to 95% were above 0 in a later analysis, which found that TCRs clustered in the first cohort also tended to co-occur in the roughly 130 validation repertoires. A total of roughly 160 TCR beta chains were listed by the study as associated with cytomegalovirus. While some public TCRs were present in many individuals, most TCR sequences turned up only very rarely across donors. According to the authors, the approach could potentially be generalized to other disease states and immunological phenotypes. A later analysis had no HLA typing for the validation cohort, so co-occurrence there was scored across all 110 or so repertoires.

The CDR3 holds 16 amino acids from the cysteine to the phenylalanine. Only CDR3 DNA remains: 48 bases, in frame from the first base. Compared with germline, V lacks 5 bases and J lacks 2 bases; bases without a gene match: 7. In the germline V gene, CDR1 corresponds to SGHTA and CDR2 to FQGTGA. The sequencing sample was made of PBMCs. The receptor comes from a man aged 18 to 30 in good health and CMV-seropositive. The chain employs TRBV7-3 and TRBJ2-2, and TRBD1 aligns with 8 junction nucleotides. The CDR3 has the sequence CASSPDRARNTGELFF. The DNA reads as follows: TGTGCCAGCAGCCCGGACAGGGCCAGAAACACCGGGGAGCTGTTTTTT.